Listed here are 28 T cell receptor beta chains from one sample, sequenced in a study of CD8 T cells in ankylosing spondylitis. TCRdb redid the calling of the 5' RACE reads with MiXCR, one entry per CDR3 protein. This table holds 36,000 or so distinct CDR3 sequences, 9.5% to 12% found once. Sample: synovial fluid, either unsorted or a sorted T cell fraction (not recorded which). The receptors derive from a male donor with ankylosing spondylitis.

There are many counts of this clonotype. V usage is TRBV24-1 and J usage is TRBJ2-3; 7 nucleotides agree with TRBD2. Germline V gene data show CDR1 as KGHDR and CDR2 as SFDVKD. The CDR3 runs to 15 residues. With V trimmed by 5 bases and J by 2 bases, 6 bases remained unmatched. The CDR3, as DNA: TGTGCCACCAGTGGACGGGAGGACCTCACAGATACGCAGTATTTT. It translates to CATSGREDLTDTQYF.

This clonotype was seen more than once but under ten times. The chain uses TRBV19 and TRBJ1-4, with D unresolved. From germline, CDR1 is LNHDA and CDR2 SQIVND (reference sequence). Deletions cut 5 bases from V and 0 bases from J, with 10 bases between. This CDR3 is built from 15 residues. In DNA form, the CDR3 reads TGTGCCAGTAGTGATGGAACTGCAACTAATGAAAAACTGTTTTTT. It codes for CASSDGTATNEKLFF.

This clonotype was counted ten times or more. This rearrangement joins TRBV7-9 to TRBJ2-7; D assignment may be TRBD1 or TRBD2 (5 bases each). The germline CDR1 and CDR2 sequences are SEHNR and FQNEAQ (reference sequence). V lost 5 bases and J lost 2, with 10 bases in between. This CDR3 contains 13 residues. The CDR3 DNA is TGTGCCAGCAGCCCCCCGGGACCCTACGAGCAGTACTTC. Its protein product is CASSPPGPYEQYF.

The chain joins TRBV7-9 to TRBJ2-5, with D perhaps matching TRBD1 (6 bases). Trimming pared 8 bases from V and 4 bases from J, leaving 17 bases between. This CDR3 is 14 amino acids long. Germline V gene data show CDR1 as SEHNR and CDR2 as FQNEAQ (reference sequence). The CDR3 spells CASGPGLGGETQYF. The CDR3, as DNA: TGTGCCAGCGGCCCCGGGCTAGGGGGAGAGACCCAGTACTTC.

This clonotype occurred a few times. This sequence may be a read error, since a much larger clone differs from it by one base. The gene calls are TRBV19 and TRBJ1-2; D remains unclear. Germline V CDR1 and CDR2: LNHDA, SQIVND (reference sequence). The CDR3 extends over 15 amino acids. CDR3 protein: CGSSIMGSANYGYTF. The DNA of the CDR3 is TGTGGCAGTAGTATTATGGGCTCAGCTAACTATGGCTACACCTTC.

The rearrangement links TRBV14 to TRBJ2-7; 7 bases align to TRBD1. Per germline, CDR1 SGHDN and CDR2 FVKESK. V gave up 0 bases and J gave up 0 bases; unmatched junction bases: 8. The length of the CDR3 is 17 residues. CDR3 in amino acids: CASSQESNRGFSYEQYF. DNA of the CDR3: TGTGCCAGCAGCCAAGAGTCAAACAGGGGATTCTCCTACGAGCAGTACTTC. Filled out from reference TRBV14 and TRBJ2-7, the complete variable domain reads EAGVTQFPSHSVIEKGQTVTLRCDPISGHDNLYWYRRVMGKEIKFLLHFVKESKQDESGMPNNRFLAERTGGTYSTLKVQPAELEDSGVYFCASSQESNRGFSYEQYFGPGTRLTVT.

CDR3 sequence: CASSPVTGGSTEAFF. CDR3 sequence (DNA): TGTGCCAGCAGCCCAGTTACAGGGGGTAGCACTGAAGCTTTCTTT. The genes are TRBV11-3 and TRBJ1-1; 8 bases align to TRBD1. This CDR3 is 15 amino acids long. Germline values: CDR1 SGHNT, CDR2 YENEEA. The J segment lost 4 bases and the V segment lost 5 bases, leaving 9 bases of the junction unmatched. The entire variable domain, with the rest obtained from reference TRBV11-3 and TRBJ1-1, is as follows: EAGVVQSPRYKIIEKKQPVAFWCNPISGHNTLYWYLQNLGQGPELLIRYENEEAVDDSQLPKDRFSAERLKGVDSTLKIQPAELGDSAVYLCASSPVTGGSTEAFFGQGTRLTVV.

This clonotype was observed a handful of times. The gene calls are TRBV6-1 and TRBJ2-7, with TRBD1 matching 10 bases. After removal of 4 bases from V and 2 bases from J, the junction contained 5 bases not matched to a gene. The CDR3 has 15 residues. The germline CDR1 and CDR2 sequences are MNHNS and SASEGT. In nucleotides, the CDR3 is TGTGCCAGCAGTGCCGCCGGGACAGGGGCCTACGAGCAGTACTTC. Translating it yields CASSAAGTGAYEQYF.

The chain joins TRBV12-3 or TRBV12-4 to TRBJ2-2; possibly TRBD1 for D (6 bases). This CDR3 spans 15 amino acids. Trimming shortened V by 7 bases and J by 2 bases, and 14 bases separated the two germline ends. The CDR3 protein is CASIRDNTNTGELFF. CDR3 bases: TGTGCCAGCATCCGGGACAACACCAACACCGGGGAGCTGTTTTTT.

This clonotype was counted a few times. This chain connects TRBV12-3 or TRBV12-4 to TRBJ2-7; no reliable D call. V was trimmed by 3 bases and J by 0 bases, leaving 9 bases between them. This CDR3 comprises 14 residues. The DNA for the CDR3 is TGTGCCAGCAGTTTTGGGCGGAACTCCTACGAGCAGTACTTC. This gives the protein CASSFGRNSYEQYF.

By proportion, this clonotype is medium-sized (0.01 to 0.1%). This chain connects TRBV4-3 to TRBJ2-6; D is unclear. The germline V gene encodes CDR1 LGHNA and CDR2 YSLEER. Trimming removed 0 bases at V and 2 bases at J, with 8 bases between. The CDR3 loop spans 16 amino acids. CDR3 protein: CASSQDAMAGANVLTF. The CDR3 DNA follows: TGCGCCAGCAGCCAAGATGCCATGGCTGGGGCCAACGTCCTGACTTTC.

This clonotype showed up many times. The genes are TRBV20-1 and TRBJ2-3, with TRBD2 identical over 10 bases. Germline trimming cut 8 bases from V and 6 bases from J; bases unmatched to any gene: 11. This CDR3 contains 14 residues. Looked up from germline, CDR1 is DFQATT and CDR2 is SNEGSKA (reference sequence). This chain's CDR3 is CSPERTSGEDTQYF. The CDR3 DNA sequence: TGCAGTCCCGAACGGACTAGCGGTGAGGATACGCAGTATTTT.

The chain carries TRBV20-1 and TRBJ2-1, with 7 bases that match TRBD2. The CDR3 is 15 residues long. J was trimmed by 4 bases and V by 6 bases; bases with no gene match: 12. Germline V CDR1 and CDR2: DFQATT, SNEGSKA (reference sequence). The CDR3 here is CSASPWGEGYNEQFF. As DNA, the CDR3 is TGCAGTGCCAGTCCGTGGGGGGAGGGGTACAATGAGCAGTTCTTC.

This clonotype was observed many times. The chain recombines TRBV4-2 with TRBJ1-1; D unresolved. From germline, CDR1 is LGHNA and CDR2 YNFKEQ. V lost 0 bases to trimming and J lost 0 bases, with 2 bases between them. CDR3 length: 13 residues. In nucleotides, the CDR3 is TGTGCCAGCAGCCAAGACGTGAACACTGAAGCTTTCTTT. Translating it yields CASSQDVNTEAFF.

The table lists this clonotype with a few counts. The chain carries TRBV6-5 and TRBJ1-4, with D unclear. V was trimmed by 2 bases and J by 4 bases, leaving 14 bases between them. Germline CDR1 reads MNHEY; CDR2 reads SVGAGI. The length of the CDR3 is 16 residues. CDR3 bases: TGTGCCAGCAGTTACGAACGGTCTTCCCTTAATGAAAAACTGTTTTTT. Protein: CASSYERSSLNEKLFF.

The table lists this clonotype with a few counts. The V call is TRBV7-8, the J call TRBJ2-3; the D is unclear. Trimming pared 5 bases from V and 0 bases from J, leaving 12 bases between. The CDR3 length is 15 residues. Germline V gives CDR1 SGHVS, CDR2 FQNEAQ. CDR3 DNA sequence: TGTGCCAGCAGCCCCGGTTTTGAGAGCACAGATACGCAGTATTTT. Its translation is CASSPGFESTDTQYF.

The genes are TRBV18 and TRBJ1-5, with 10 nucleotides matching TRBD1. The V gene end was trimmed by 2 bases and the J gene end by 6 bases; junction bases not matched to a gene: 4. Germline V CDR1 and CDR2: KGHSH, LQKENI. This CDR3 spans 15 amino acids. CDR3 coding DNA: TGTGCCAGCTCACCAGATCGGACAGGGGGTCAGCCCCAGCATTTT. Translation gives CASSPDRTGGQPQHF. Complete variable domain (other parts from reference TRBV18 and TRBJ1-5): NAGVMQNPRHLVRRRGQEARLRCSPMKGHSHVYWYRQLPEEGLKFMVYLQKENIIDESGMPKERFSAEFPKEGPSILRIQQVVRGDSAAYFCASSPDRTGGQPQHFGDGTRLSIL.

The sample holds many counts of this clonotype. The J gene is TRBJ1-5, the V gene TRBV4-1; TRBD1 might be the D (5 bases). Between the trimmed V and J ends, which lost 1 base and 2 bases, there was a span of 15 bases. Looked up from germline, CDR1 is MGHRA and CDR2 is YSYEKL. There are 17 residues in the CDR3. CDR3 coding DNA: TGCGCCAGCAGCCAAGTGGACATGGGGTTTCGCAATCAGCCCCAGCATTTT. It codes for CASSQVDMGFRNQPQHF.

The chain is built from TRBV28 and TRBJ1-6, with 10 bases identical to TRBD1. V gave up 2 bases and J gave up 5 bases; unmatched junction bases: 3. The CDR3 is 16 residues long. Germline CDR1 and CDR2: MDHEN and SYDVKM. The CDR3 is CASSLDRGLHNSPLHF. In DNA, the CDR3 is TGTGCCAGCAGTTTAGACAGGGGGCTCCATAATTCACCCCTCCACTTT. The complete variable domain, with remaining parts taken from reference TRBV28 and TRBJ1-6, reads DVKVTQSSRYLVKRTGEKVFLECVQDMDHENMFWYRQDPGLGLRLIYFSYDVKMKEKGDIPEGYSVSREKKERFSLILESASTNQTSMYLCASSLDRGLHNSPLHFGNGTRLTVT.

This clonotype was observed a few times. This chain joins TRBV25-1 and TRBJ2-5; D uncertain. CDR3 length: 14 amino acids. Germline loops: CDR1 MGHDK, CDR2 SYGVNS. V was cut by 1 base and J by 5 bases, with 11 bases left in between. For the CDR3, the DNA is TGTGCCAGCAGTGAATTTAGAGCTGAGGAGACCCAGTACTTC. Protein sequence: CASSEFRAEETQYF.

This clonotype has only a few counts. The CDR3 is CASSYSTGGAETQYF. In DNA, the CDR3 is TGTGCCAGCAGTTACTCGACAGGGGGCGCGGAGACCCAGTACTTC. The chain recombines TRBV6-2 or TRBV6-3 with TRBJ2-5, with 10 bases matching TRBD1. With V trimmed by 0 bases and J by 5 bases, 3 bases remained unmatched. The CDR3 has 15 amino acids. The germline V gene has CDR1 MNHEY and CDR2 SVGEGT.

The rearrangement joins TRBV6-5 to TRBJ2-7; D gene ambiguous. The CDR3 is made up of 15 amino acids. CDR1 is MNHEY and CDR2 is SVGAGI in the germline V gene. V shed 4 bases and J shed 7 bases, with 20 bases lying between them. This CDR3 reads CASSSVRRHLQEQYF. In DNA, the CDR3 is TGTGCCAGCAGTTCAGTGCGGCGGCATCTACAGGAGCAGTACTTC.

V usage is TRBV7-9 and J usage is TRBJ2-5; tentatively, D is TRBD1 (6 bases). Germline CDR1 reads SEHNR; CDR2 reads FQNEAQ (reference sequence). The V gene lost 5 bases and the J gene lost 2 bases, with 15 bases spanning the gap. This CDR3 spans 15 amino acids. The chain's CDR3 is CASSVYRALQETQYF. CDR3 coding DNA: TGTGCCAGCAGCGTATACAGGGCCTTGCAAGAGACCCAGTACTTC.

The CDR3 region has the DNA TGTGCCAGCAGTTACCCCCTTTCTGACCCCACGGCAGATACGCAGTATTTT. It encodes CASSYPLSDPTADTQYF. This rearrangement joins TRBV6-2 or TRBV6-3 to TRBJ2-3, with unresolved D. Germline V lookup: CDR1 MNHEY, CDR2 SVGEGT. V gave up 2 bases and J gave up 4 bases, with 19 bases separating them. The CDR3 contains 17 residues.

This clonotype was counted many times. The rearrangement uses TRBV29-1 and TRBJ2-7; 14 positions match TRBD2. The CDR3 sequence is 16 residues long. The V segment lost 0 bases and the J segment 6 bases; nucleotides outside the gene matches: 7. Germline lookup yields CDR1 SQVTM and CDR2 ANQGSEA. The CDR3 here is CSVEEGGGLAGGEQYF. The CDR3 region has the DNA TGCAGCGTTGAAGAGGGGGGAGGACTAGCGGGAGGCGAGCAGTACTTC.

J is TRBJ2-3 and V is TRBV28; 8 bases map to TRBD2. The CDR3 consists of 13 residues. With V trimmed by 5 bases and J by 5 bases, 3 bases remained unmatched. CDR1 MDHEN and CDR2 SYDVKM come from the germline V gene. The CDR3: CASSEAGGDTQYF. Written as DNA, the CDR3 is TGTGCCAGCAGTGAGGCGGGAGGAGATACGCAGTATTTT.

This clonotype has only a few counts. CDR3 region: CAIAGLADYNEQFF. The CDR3 DNA reads TGTGCCATTGCGGGACTAGCGGACTACAATGAGCAGTTCTTC. The chain recombines TRBV28 with TRBJ2-1; TRBD2 aligns across 11 bases. J gave up 3 bases and V 10 bases, and 5 bases lay outside the gene matches. The CDR3 runs to 14 residues. In germline, CDR1 is MDHEN, CDR2 SYDVKM. The entire variable domain, with the rest obtained from reference TRBV28 and TRBJ2-1, is as follows: DVKVTQSSRYLVKRTGEKVFLECVQDMDHENMFWYRQDPGLGLRLIYFSYDVKMKEKGDIPEGYSVSREKKERFSLILESASTNQTSMYLCAIAGLADYNEQFFGPGTRLTVL.

CDR3 sequence: CASSQVFGATAVAATNEKLFF. CDR3 bases: TGCGCCAGCAGCCAAGTCTTCGGGGCCACGGCGGTCGCAGCAACTAATGAAAAACTGTTTTTT. The gene calls are TRBV4-1 and TRBJ1-4; tentative D call: TRBD1 (5 bases). CDR1 and CDR2 (germline): MGHRA, YSYEKL. The length of the CDR3 is 21 residues. Trimming removed 1 base at V and 0 bases at J, with 24 bases between.